The 13 T cell receptor beta chains given below trace back to one sample, sequenced in a study of T cell responses to AZD1222 COVID-19 vaccine. Sequencing was performed with immunoSEQ multiplex PCR; in TCRdb, only in-frame clones are kept and a portion is missing. The sample features around 150,000 clones, with 2.2% in its top ten. Sequencing was carried out using peripheral blood. Every receptor here comes from an adult in good health.

The chain couples TRBV10-3 to TRBJ1-1; 8 bases line up with TRBD1. CDR1 and CDR2 (germline): ENHRY, SYGVKD. The ends lost 5 bases at V and 0 bases at J; junction bases unmatched: 5. This CDR3 comprises 15 residues. The CDR3 nucleotides read TGTGCCATCAGTACAGGGGGAAGAGTGAACACTGAAGCTTTCTTT. Its translation is CAISTGGRVNTEAFF.

The CDR3 here is CASSFRTSGGTLDNHNEQFF. CDR3 coding DNA: TGTGCCAGCAGTTTTAGGACTAGCGGGGGGACCCTCGACAACCACAATGAGCAGTTCTTC. This chain links TRBV27 with TRBJ2-1; 14 bases agree with TRBD2. The V and J ends lost 3 bases and 5 bases, in that order; junction bases with no gene match: 15. This CDR3 has 20 amino acids. CDR1 MNHEY and CDR2 SMNVEV come from the germline V gene (reference sequence).

The V call is TRBV5-1, the J call TRBJ1-2, with D perhaps matching TRBD1 (6 bases). This CDR3 spans 16 amino acids. Germline-derived CDR1 and CDR2 are SGHRS and YFSETQ. Trimming took off 3 bases at V and 8 bases at J, with 23 bases between the two ends. CDR3 residues: CASSSIPGQDARGYTF. CDR3 DNA: TGCGCCAGCAGCTCCATTCCGGGACAAGACGCGAGAGGCTACACCTTC.

V and J are TRBV7-3 and TRBJ2-2; 8 bases map to TRBD2. After removal of 8 bases from V and 5 bases from J, the junction contained 10 bases not matched to a gene. The CDR3 is made up of 15 amino acids. Looked up from germline, CDR1 is SGHTA and CDR2 is FQGTGA. CDR3 region: CASAPGGGDTGELFF. As DNA, the CDR3 is TGTGCCAGCGCCCCGGGGGGGGGAGATACCGGGGAGCTGTTTTTT.

The rearrangement uses TRBV6-2 or TRBV6-3 and TRBJ1-1, with D possibly TRBD1 on 5 matching bases. CDR3 length equals 13 residues. Trimming stripped 5 bases from V and 2 bases from J, with 9 bases between. Germline lookup yields CDR1 MNHEY and CDR2 SVGEGT. Here the CDR3 reads CASSVRDNTEAFF. The CDR3 coding sequence is TGTGCCAGCAGTGTCCGGGACAACACTGAAGCTTTCTTT.

As regards this clone: At one end, the junction sequence differs from germline, possibly due to a read error. The genes are TRBV7-3 and TRBJ1-3; TRBD1 might be the D (5 bases). CDR3 length equals 14 residues. Per germline, CDR1 SGHTA and CDR2 FQGTGA. The CDR3 loop reads CASSSGPSGHTIYF. The CDR3 DNA follows: TGTGCCAGCAGCTCAGGGCCCTCTGGACACACCATATATTTT.

The chain couples TRBV28 to TRBJ2-2, with a weak D call TRBD1 (6 bases). There are 16 residues in the CDR3. V was pared by 1 base and J by 2 bases, with 11 bases between. Germline V lookup: CDR1 MDHEN, CDR2 SYDVKM. The CDR3 spells CASSLFAGVNTGELFF. Here the CDR3 DNA reads TGTGCCAGCAGTTTATTTGCAGGGGTCAACACCGGGGAGCTGTTTTTT.

The V call is TRBV10-2, the J call TRBJ1-5; D ambiguous. Deletions cut 4 bases from V and 2 bases from J, with 3 bases between. The CDR3 loop spans 12 amino acids. The germline V gene has CDR1 WSHSY and CDR2 SAAADI. CDR3 residues: CASSGGNQPQHF. The CDR3 nucleotides read TGCGCCAGCAGTGGCGGCAATCAGCCCCAGCATTTT.

The V gene is TRBV20-1, the J gene TRBJ2-3, with D unresolved. The CDR3 covers 17 residues. Germline CDR1 is DFQATT and CDR2 is SNEGSKA (reference sequence). V lost 3 bases to trimming and J lost 1 base, with 20 bases between them. This CDR3 reads CSASGLSRRSGTDTQYF. CDR3 in DNA: TGCAGTGCTAGTGGTTTGTCCCGACGATCTGGCACAGATACGCAGTATTTT.

The chain links TRBV9 to TRBJ1-1, with D possibly being TRBD1 (5 bases). The V gene lost 6 bases and the J gene lost 1 base, with 28 bases spanning the gap. The CDR3 runs 19 residues. Germline CDR1 and CDR2: SGDLS and YYNGEE. The CDR3 DNA follows: TGTGCCAGCATCCTCCCCAGCAATTACCCGGGACCCGAGAACACTGAAGCTTTCTTT. It translates to CASILPSNYPGPENTEAFF.

V is TRBV6-1 and J is TRBJ1-6; D gene uncertain. The CDR3 has 13 amino acids. The V gene's germline CDR1 is MNHNS and CDR2 SASEGT. V lost 1 base and J lost 10, with 8 bases in between. DNA of the CDR3: TGTGCCAGCAGTGAAGGTGCACTGTCACCCCTCCACTTT. Translating gives CASSEGALSPLHF.

The J gene is TRBJ1-2, the V gene TRBV2; D remains ambiguous. The CDR3 covers 12 residues. Trimming shortened V by 5 bases and J by 2 bases, and 6 bases separated the two germline ends. The germline CDR1 and CDR2 sequences are SNHLY and FYNNEI. CDR3 in DNA: TGTGCCAGCAGTCCCGAGAACTATGGCTACACCTTC. Translation gives CASSPENYGYTF.

The rearrangement joins TRBV19 to TRBJ1-1; D gene unclear. V was trimmed by 7 bases and J by 2 bases, leaving 17 bases between them. CDR3 length: 15 residues. In germline, CDR1 is LNHDA, CDR2 SQIVND (reference sequence). This CDR3 is CASTNRRSENTEAFF. The CDR3 nucleotides are TGTGCCAGTACGAATCGGCGGAGTGAAAACACTGAAGCTTTCTTT.